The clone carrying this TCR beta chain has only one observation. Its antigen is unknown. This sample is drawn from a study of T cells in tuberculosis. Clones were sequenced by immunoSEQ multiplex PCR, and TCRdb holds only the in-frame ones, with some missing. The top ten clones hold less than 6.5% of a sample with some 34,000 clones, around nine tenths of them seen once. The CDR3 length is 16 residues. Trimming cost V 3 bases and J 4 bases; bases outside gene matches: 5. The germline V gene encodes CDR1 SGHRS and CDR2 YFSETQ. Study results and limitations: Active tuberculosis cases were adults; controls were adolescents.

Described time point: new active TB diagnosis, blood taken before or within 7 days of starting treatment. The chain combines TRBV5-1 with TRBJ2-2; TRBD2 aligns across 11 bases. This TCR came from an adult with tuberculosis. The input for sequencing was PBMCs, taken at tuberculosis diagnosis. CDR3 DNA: TGCGCCAGCAGCTGGGGCCTAGCGGGAGGCACCGGGGAGCTGTTTTTT. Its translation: CASSWGLAGGTGELFF.